This is a list of T cell receptor beta chains from one sample in a study of shared clonotypes between healthy human individuals. Profiled with immunoSEQ multiplex PCR; TCRdb holds only in-frame clones, not every one. The sample contains 2 million to 2.5 million clones, roughly 90% of which appear only once. Source material: naive CD4+ T cells from PBMCs. The receptors derive from a man aged 18 to 35 in good health. Some clones in this sample may be carry-over from other donors' samples. Both conserved end residues are part of each CDR3. The D gene is left open where the match is weak.

d_call v_call cdr3_aa
. TRBV7-2 CASSPRAVARQETQYF
. TRBV7-2 CASSLRYNTEAFF
. TRBV6-5 CASSYSKELLYF
TRBD2 TRBV6-5 CASSYSAGGPGELFF
TRBD2 TRBV27 CASSRTSAYNEQFF
. TRBV2 CASSIRPLGPDTQYF
. TRBV5-1 CASSFLTDHSYNEQFF
. TRBV15 CATSTTGLVRYEKLFF
. TRBV2 CASSLTPSGNTIYF
TRBD1 TRBV28 CASLGRGRLAGYTF
TRBD1 TRBV4-1 CASSQGTGVYSGNTIYF
. TRBV29-1 CSVRSPATNEKLFF
. TRBV7-6 CASSYTTVSSYNEQFF
. TRBV9 CASSPADYGYTF
. TRBV7-2 CASTDRNIQYF
. TRBV6-5 CASSYSSQGYGYTF
. TRBV11-3 CASSQRTVSTGELFF
. TRBV30 CAWSMTVNYGYTF
. TRBV6-5 CASSYSYPPNQPQHF
TRBD2 TRBV4-1 CASSQDSDPSGLAGGPTDTQYF
TRBD1 TRBV12-5 CASALQGGITEAFF
TRBD1 TRBV18 CASSPRQGAREGTEAFF
. TRBV28 CASSSVGVSYGYTF
. TRBV6-6 CASSYGRREGQPQHF
. TRBV6-5 CASSYSLASQETQYF
. TRBV2 CASMMDTQYF
. TRBV2 CASSLGSNQPQHF
TRBD1 TRBV27 CASSFRTGGASNYGYTF
. TRBV4-1 CASSQPKTESSGNTIYF
TRBD1 TRBV7-9 CASSQGTGGPYEQYF
. TRBV30 CAWSTEGIQPQHF
TRBD2 TRBV5-6 CASSFRPTSYPYNEQFF
. TRBV28 CASSFMRSIGTTDTQYF
. TRBV18 CASSLGMNTEAFF
TRBD2 TRBV19 CASRGTSGTGELFF
TRBD1 TRBV7-7 CASSLGTGSYNEQFF
. TRBV5-1 CASSLYFGENEKLFF
. TRBV5-4 CASSLVAGTTDTQYF
TRBD2 TRBV19 CASNIRGTSGPRGTGELFF
. TRBV19 CASIGQRGNTGELFF
TRBD1 TRBV5-1 CASSMDRVGTEAFF
TRBD1 TRBV7-2 CASSRRTGPLGETQYF